Below, 21 T cell receptor beta chains from the same sample are listed, as sequenced in a study of T cell changes during pregnancy in multiple sclerosis. Repertoires were generated with immunoSEQ multiplex PCR, while TCRdb's copy carries only in-frame clones and drops some. The data hold over 80,000 clones, with just over 90% observed a single time. The source material was peripheral blood, sampled in the second trimester of pregnancy. The origin of the receptors is a female donor in good health, enrolled as a control in a pregnancy study.

The V gene is TRBV27, the J gene TRBJ2-7; tentative D call: TRBD1 (5 bases). Trimming shortened V by 8 bases and J by 3 bases, and 14 bases separated the two germline ends. Germline assignment: CDR1 MNHEY and CDR2 SMNVEV (reference sequence). CDR3 size: 13 residues. CDR3 DNA: TGTGCCAGCGGGGCCCAGGGTTACTACGAGCAGTACTTC. This sequence encodes CASGAQGYYEQYF.

The chain couples TRBV7-9 to TRBJ2-1; 9 bases fit TRBD1. After removal of 5 bases from V and 7 bases from J, the junction contained 9 bases not matched to a gene. CDR1 SEHNR and CDR2 FQNEAQ come from the germline V gene (reference sequence). The CDR3 is 15 amino acids. The CDR3 loop is CASSQRDRALNEQFF. DNA of the CDR3: TGTGCCAGCAGCCAGCGGGACAGGGCCCTTAATGAGCAGTTCTTC.

V and J are TRBV30 and TRBJ2-2; D is possibly TRBD1 (7 bases). The germline V gene has CDR1 GTSNPN and CDR2 SVGIG (reference sequence). V was cut by 2 bases and J by 4 bases, with 20 bases left in between. This CDR3 has 17 amino acids. In nucleotides, the CDR3 is TGTGCCTGGAGTCGGCCCAACCACAGGGGAGGCACCGGGGAGCTGTTTTTT. Translating it yields CAWSRPNHRGGTGELFF.

A single count supports this clone. V is TRBV6-5 and J is TRBJ2-3; the match to TRBD1 covers 8 bases. V was pared by 2 bases and J by 7 bases, with 8 bases of the junction left unmatched. This CDR3 has 15 amino acids. The germline V gene encodes CDR1 MNHEY and CDR2 SVGAGI. CDR3 DNA: TGTGCCAGCAGTTACGGGACAGGCCGGCGTTATACGCAGTATTTT. Translating gives CASSYGTGRRYTQYF.

DNA of the CDR3: TGCGCCAGCAGCAGTACTAGCGGGGCCTCCTCGAATGAGCAGTTCTTC. Translated: CASSSTSGASSNEQFF. The rearrangement uses TRBV5-1 and TRBJ2-1; 10 positions match TRBD2. There are 16 residues in the CDR3. From germline, CDR1 is SGHRS and CDR2 YFSETQ. V was pared by 4 bases and J by 7 bases, with 11 bases of the junction left unmatched.

The rearrangement uses TRBV6-1 and TRBJ2-1; 8 bases map to TRBD1. The CDR3 loop spans 13 amino acids. Trimming removed 4 bases from V and 8 bases from J; junction bases left unmatched: 4. Germline lookup yields CDR1 MNHNS and CDR2 SASEGT. CDR3 nucleotides: TGTGCCAGCAGTGTAGACAGGGGCTATGAGCAGTTCTTC. It translates to CASSVDRGYEQFF.

V gene TRBV5-1 combines with J gene TRBJ2-2; 12 bases line up with TRBD1. V was clipped by 0 bases and J by 6 bases; unmatched bases: 3. Germline loops: CDR1 SGHRS, CDR2 YFSETQ. The CDR3 extends over 16 amino acids. The CDR3 is CASSLAGQGASGELFF. The CDR3 nucleotides are TGCGCCAGCAGCTTGGCGGGACAGGGGGCCTCCGGGGAGCTGTTTTTT.

This chain joins TRBV11-3 and TRBJ2-3, with 8 bases matching TRBD2. The V gene's germline CDR1 is SGHNT and CDR2 YENEEA. The junction had 8 bases not matched to a gene; V was cut back by 5 bases and J by 1 base. The CDR3 is 16 amino acids. For the CDR3, the DNA is TGTGCCAGCAGCGACAGGACTAGCTCCCGCACAGATACGCAGTATTTT. Amino acid sequence: CASSDRTSSRTDTQYF.

The chain couples TRBV15 to TRBJ2-1; maybe TRBD1 (6 bases). Germline loops: CDR1 LNHNV, CDR2 YYDKDF (reference sequence). This CDR3 is 17 amino acids long. Trimming stripped 3 bases from V and 0 bases from J, with 15 bases between. CDR3 in amino acids: CATSRGAAGPSYNEQFF. The CDR3 bases are TGTGCCACCAGCAGGGGGGCCGCAGGGCCCTCCTACAATGAGCAGTTCTTC. Variable domain in full (rest from reference TRBV15 and TRBJ2-1): DAMVIQNPRYQVTQFGKPVTLSCSQTLNHNVMYWYQQKSSQAPKLLFHYYDKDFNNEADTPDNFQSRRPNTSFCFLDIRSPGLGDTAMYLCATSRGAAGPSYNEQFFGPGTRLTVL.

The gene calls are TRBV7-6 and TRBJ2-5; no firm D call. CDR1 SGHVS and CDR2 FNYEAQ come from the germline V gene. This CDR3 is built from 15 residues. V was trimmed by 0 bases and J by 2 bases, leaving 10 bases between them. The CDR3 region has the DNA TGTGCCAGCAGCTTAGCACGCGCCATACAAGAGACCCAGTACTTC. It codes for CASSLARAIQETQYF.

The chain couples TRBV9 to TRBJ1-2, with 9 bases matching TRBD1. The trim removed 0 bases at V and 7 bases at J, leaving 7 bases unmatched. The V gene's germline CDR1 is SGDLS and CDR2 YYNGEE. This CDR3 comprises 15 residues. The CDR3 region is CASSVDQGTGPGYTF. Here the CDR3 DNA reads TGTGCCAGCAGCGTAGATCAGGGGACAGGGCCTGGCTACACCTTC.

V and J are TRBV7-2 and TRBJ2-5; a weak D match, TRBD2 (5 bases). CDR1 and CDR2 (germline): SGHTA, FQGNSA. The CDR3 contains 14 residues. Trimming shortened V by 2 bases and J by 5 bases, and 12 bases separated the two germline ends. The CDR3 region has the DNA TGTGCCAGCAGCTTAATAGCTAGGGAGGAGACCCAGTACTTC. Translated, it gives CASSLIAREETQYF.

This chain links TRBV28 with TRBJ2-7; D is possibly TRBD1 (5 bases). The CDR3 extends over 18 amino acids. The germline V gene encodes CDR1 MDHEN and CDR2 SYDVKM. Trimming took off 4 bases at V and 4 bases at J, with 26 bases between the two ends. Here the CDR3 reads CASSWSQGSSPPTYEQYF. The CDR3 DNA is TGTGCCAGCAGTTGGTCTCAGGGCTCAAGTCCCCCCACTTACGAGCAGTACTTC.

This clone was counted only a few times. The V gene is TRBV2, the J gene TRBJ1-2; D is unresolved. The CDR3 is 11 amino acids. Germline CDR1 and CDR2: SNHLY and FYNNEI. The germline V and J ends were trimmed by 2 bases and 8 bases, with 6 bases remaining between them. The CDR3 DNA sequence: TGTGCCAGCAGTGAACCGAGAGGCTACACCTTC. Translating gives CASSEPRGYTF.

The chain recombines TRBV7-9 with TRBJ1-5, with 7 bases that match TRBD1. The CDR3 consists of 14 residues. Germline CDR1 reads SEHNR; CDR2 reads FQNEAQ (reference sequence). The trim removed 5 bases at V and 2 bases at J, leaving 3 bases unmatched. CDR3 sequence (DNA): TGTGCCAGCAGCCTACAGGGGCGCAATCAGCCCCAGCATTTT. This encodes CASSLQGRNQPQHF.

V gene TRBV25-1 combines with J gene TRBJ1-4; no reliable D call. V lost 1 base and J lost 5, with 11 bases in between. The CDR3 covers 15 residues. CDR1 and CDR2 from the germline V gene are MGHDK and SYGVNS. CDR3 DNA: TGTGCCAGCAGTGAATCCCCGGGGAGGAATGAAAAACTGTTTTTT. Its translation is CASSESPGRNEKLFF.

The V call is TRBV9, the J call TRBJ1-1; tentatively, D is TRBD1 (5 bases). Germline CDR1 is SGDLS and CDR2 is YYNGEE. This CDR3 spans 14 amino acids. V was shortened by 1 base and J by 3 bases, with 10 bases between the two germline ends. CDR3 residues: CASSVQGLDTEAFF. Here the CDR3 DNA reads TGTGCCAGCAGCGTACAGGGTTTGGACACTGAAGCTTTCTTT.

The chain employs TRBV9 and TRBJ2-3, with D possibly being TRBD1 (6 bases). The CDR3 length is 14 residues. V dropped 0 bases and J dropped 2 bases, with 7 bases sitting between them. Germline loops: CDR1 SGDLS, CDR2 YYNGEE. The CDR3 spells CASSVDRATDTQYF. The CDR3, as DNA: TGTGCCAGCAGCGTAGACAGGGCCACAGATACGCAGTATTTT.

The J gene is TRBJ1-2, the V gene TRBV5-1; D is unresolved. The CDR3 runs to 14 residues. Trimming shortened V by 0 bases and J by 6 bases, and 12 bases separated the two germline ends. Germline CDR1 reads SGHRS; CDR2 reads YFSETQ. The CDR3 bases are TGCGCCAGCAGCTTGGGATTGGGCGGGGATGGCTACACCTTC. As protein: CASSLGLGGDGYTF. The full variable domain, with the rest looked up from reference TRBV5-1 and TRBJ1-2, is KAGVTQTPRYLIKTRGQQVTLSCSPISGHRSVSWYQQTPGQGLQFLFEYFSETQRNKGNFPGRFSGRQFSNSRSEMNVSTLELGDSALYLCASSLGLGGDGYTFGSGTRLTVV.

The V call is TRBV7-9, the J call TRBJ1-5; D perhaps matches TRBD1 (5 bases). Looked up from germline, CDR1 is SEHNR and CDR2 is FQNEAQ (reference sequence). This CDR3 region has 15 residues. The ends were cut back, 1 base at V and 3 bases at J, with 10 bases in the middle. The CDR3 DNA sequence: TGTGCCAGCAGCTTAGGGAACAGGCCCAATCAGCCCCAGCATTTT. Protein sequence: CASSLGNRPNQPQHF.

The chain uses TRBV10-1 and TRBJ2-1; possibly TRBD1 for D (9 bases). CDR3 length: 16 residues. CDR1 is WNHNN and CDR2 is SYGVQD in the germline V gene (reference sequence). The germline V and J ends were trimmed by 3 bases and 8 bases, with 20 bases remaining between them. The CDR3 sequence: CASSDGQGSGSDEQFF. The CDR3 region has the DNA TGCGCCAGCAGTGACGGACAGGGGAGCGGGAGTGATGAGCAGTTCTTC.